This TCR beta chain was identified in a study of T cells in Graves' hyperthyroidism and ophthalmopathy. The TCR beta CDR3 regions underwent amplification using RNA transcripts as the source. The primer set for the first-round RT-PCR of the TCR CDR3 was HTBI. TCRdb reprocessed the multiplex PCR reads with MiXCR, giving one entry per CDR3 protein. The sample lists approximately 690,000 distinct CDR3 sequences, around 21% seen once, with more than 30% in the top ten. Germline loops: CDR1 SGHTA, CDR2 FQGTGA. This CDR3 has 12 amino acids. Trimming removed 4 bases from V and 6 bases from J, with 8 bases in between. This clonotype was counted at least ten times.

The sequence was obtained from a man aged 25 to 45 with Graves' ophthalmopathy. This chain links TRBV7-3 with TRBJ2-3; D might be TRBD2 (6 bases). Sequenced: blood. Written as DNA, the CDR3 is TGTGCCAGCAGCTCGGGGAGGGATACGCAGTATTTT. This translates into CASSSGRDTQYF.